This entry lists 18 T cell receptor beta chains sequenced from one sample in a study of CD8 T cells in Susac syndrome. Reverse transcription of about 0.5 to 1 ug RNA was carried out with random hexamers. TCRdb called the immunoSEQ multiplex PCR reads again in MiXCR, with one record for every CDR3 protein. The data show 100,000 or so distinct CDR3 sequences, about 93% seen once. Sequencing input: CD4+ T cells from PBMCs. The origin of the receptors is a human donor in good health.

The V call is TRBV19, the J call TRBJ1-5, with no clear D. The CDR3 spans 16 residues. V lost 8 bases, J lost 3 bases, and 20 bases lay in between. CDR1 and CDR2 from the germline V gene are LNHDA and SQIVND (reference sequence). CDR3 protein: CASVKGSWTHNQPQHF. CDR3 DNA: TGTGCCAGTGTGAAAGGGTCGTGGACGCACAATCAGCCCCAGCATTTT.

The sample holds one count of this clonotype. The chain uses TRBV15 and TRBJ1-4; D is possibly TRBD1 (6 bases). V was cut by 5 bases and J by 7 bases, with 17 bases left in between. The CDR3 runs to 15 residues. The germline CDR1 and CDR2 sequences are LNHNV and YYDKDF (reference sequence). CDR3 loop: CATSGEGGAGEKLFF. For the CDR3, the DNA is TGTGCCACCAGCGGCGAAGGGGGGGCTGGTGAAAAACTGTTTTTT.

This chain links TRBV4-2 with TRBJ1-2, with D unresolved. CDR3 length: 13 residues. The V gene lost 0 bases and the J gene lost 9 bases, with 11 bases spanning the gap. The germline CDR1 and CDR2 sequences are LGHNA and YNFKEQ. The DNA of the CDR3 is TGTGCCAGCAGCCAAGATCTTATAGGGAGCTACACCTTC. Its protein product is CASSQDLIGSYTF.

The rearrangement links TRBV6-1 to TRBJ2-7; possibly TRBD1 for D (5 bases). The germline V and J ends were trimmed by 0 bases and 10 bases, with 19 bases remaining between them. The germline gives CDR1 MNHNS, CDR2 SASEGT. The CDR3 is 15 residues long. CDR3: CASSEAWGREREQYF. In nucleotides, the CDR3 is TGTGCCAGCAGTGAAGCGTGGGGCAGGGAAAGAGAACAGTACTTC.

The gene calls are TRBV25-1 and TRBJ1-1; 10 nucleotides agree with TRBD1. V dropped 1 base and J dropped 1; count of bases not matched to a gene: 6. The germline gives CDR1 MGHDK, CDR2 SYGVNS. The CDR3 covers 17 residues. The chain's CDR3 is CASSESWGQGSNTEAFF. The CDR3 coding sequence is TGTGCCAGCAGTGAATCCTGGGGACAGGGGTCGAACACTGAAGCTTTCTTT. Full variable domain (outside the CDR3, taken from reference TRBV25-1 and TRBJ1-1): EADIYQTPRYLVIGTGKKITLECSQTMGHDKMYWYQQDPGMELHLIHYSYGVNSTEKGDLSSESTVSRIRTEHFPLTLESARPSHTSQYLCASSESWGQGSNTEAFFGQGTRLTVV.

V is TRBV30 and J is TRBJ2-3; tentatively, D is TRBD2 (6 bases). Germline CDR1 reads GTSNPN; CDR2 reads SVGIG (reference sequence). V lost 2 bases, J lost 7 bases, and 13 bases lay in between. The CDR3 sequence is 13 residues long. CDR3 amino acids: CAWSPGEAYTQYF. Written as DNA, the CDR3 is TGTGCCTGGAGTCCGGGGGAGGCTTATACGCAGTATTTT.

The rearrangement joins TRBV2 to TRBJ2-2; 9 nucleotides agree with TRBD2. Germline V lookup: CDR1 SNHLY, CDR2 FYNNEI. This CDR3 region has 15 residues. V shed 3 bases and J 5 bases; nucleotides not matched to a gene: 4. In DNA, the CDR3 is TGTGCCAGCAGTGATCTCGCGGGGGGGACCGGGGAGCTGTTTTTT. This encodes CASSDLAGGTGELFF.

The genes are TRBV20-1 and TRBJ1-2; 9 nucleotides align to TRBD1. Germline V gene data show CDR1 as DFQATT and CDR2 as SNEGSKA (reference sequence). The CDR3 contains 12 residues. Germline trimming cut 5 bases from V and 6 bases from J; bases unmatched to any gene: 4. CDR3 region: CSARGQGHGYTF. CDR3 sequence (DNA): TGCAGTGCTCGGGGACAGGGACATGGCTACACCTTC.

The chain carries TRBV12-3 or TRBV12-4 and TRBJ1-1; no reliable D call. This CDR3 region has 13 residues. V lost 2 bases and J lost 6, with 10 bases in between. The CDR3 DNA reads as TGTGCCAGCAGTTTAATAGGCGGGGCTGAAGCTTTCTTT. It specifies CASSLIGGAEAFF.

The chain couples TRBV20-1 to TRBJ2-1; 7 bases fit TRBD2. The germline gives CDR1 DFQATT, CDR2 SNEGSKA (reference sequence). V was clipped by 3 bases and J by 7 bases; unmatched bases: 15. The CDR3 has 16 residues. The CDR3: CSASERQRAGGNEQFF. In DNA form, the CDR3 reads TGCAGTGCTAGTGAACGTCAGCGGGCCGGGGGGAATGAGCAGTTCTTC.

The chain is built from TRBV12-3 or TRBV12-4 and TRBJ2-2; D assignment may be TRBD1 or TRBD2 (6 bases each). Trimming left V 3 bases short and J 6 bases short, with 14 bases between. The CDR3 consists of 15 residues. CDR3 DNA: TGTGCCAGCAGTTTGACGGGGGCAGTGGCCGGGGAGCTGTTTTTT. It codes for CASSLTGAVAGELFF.

The chain has TRBV12-3 or TRBV12-4 and TRBJ2-1; D is possibly TRBD1 or TRBD2 (6 bases each). V was shortened by 5 bases and J by 4 bases, with 9 bases between the two germline ends. The CDR3 extends over 13 amino acids. In DNA form, the CDR3 reads TGTGCCAGCAGTAGGGGGGAGTACAATGAGCAGTTCTTC. This sequence encodes CASSRGEYNEQFF.

The chain links TRBV5-1 to TRBJ1-5; D gene uncertain. CDR1 SGHRS and CDR2 YFSETQ come from the germline V gene. V was trimmed by 5 bases and J by 3 bases, leaving 9 bases between them. CDR3 size: 13 residues. In DNA form, the CDR3 reads TGCGCCAGCAGAGGGTCAGACAATCAGCCCCAGCATTTT. It specifies CASRGSDNQPQHF.

The chain is built from TRBV7-2 and TRBJ2-7; D gene ambiguous. The V and J ends lost 2 bases and 2 bases respectively, with 16 bases between them. The CDR3 has 16 amino acids. Germline values: CDR1 SGHTA, CDR2 FQGNSA. The chain's CDR3 is CASSLILMTPAYEQYF. The DNA for the CDR3 is TGTGCCAGCAGCTTAATTCTAATGACCCCCGCCTACGAGCAGTACTTC. Combining the CDR3 with reference TRBV7-2 and TRBJ2-7 gives the whole variable domain GAGVSQSPSNKVTEKGKDVELRCDPISGHTALYWYRQSLGQGLEFLIYFQGNSAPDKSGLPSDRFSAERTGGSVSTLTIQRTQQEDSAVYLCASSLILMTPAYEQYFGPGTRLTVT.

The chain couples TRBV18 to TRBJ1-2, with D perhaps matching TRBD1 (5 bases). With 3 bases removed from V and 0 bases from J, the gap between germline ends came to 17 bases. The CDR3 contains 17 residues. The V gene's germline CDR1 is KGHSH and CDR2 LQKENI. The CDR3 nucleotides are TGTGCCAGCTCACCCAGCAGGGAGTACCGTTCTAACTATGGCTACACCTTC. Protein product: CASSPSREYRSNYGYTF.

The chain has TRBV5-1 and TRBJ1-5, with D hard to call. Germline V CDR1 and CDR2: SGHRS, YFSETQ. CDR3 length equals 15 residues. V dropped 1 base and J dropped 1 base, with 9 bases sitting between them. The CDR3 here is CASSLYPGSNQPQHF. The CDR3 nucleotides are TGCGCCAGCAGCTTGTATCCGGGGAGCAATCAGCCCCAGCATTTT.

The count of this clonotype is one. The rearrangement links TRBV3-1 to TRBJ2-7; D possibly corresponds to TRBD2 (5 bases). V lost 4 bases, J lost 6 bases, and 13 bases lay in between. Germline V gene sequence: CDR1 LGHDT, CDR2 YNNKEL (reference sequence). The length of the CDR3 is 13 residues. The CDR3 DNA sequence: TGTGCCAGCAGCCCGGGCCTACGGGGCGAGCAGTACTTC. Translation gives CASSPGLRGEQYF.

The chain uses TRBV6-2 or TRBV6-3 and TRBJ1-1; 12 nucleotides align to TRBD1. The V and J ends lost 5 bases and 9 bases, in that order; junction bases with no gene match: 7. The CDR3 runs to 14 residues. Germline CDR1 and CDR2: MNHEY and SVGEGT. The CDR3 region has the DNA TGTGCCAGCAGTGGGCCGGGACAGGGGGCGAAAGCTTTCTTT. Translated, it gives CASSGPGQGAKAFF.